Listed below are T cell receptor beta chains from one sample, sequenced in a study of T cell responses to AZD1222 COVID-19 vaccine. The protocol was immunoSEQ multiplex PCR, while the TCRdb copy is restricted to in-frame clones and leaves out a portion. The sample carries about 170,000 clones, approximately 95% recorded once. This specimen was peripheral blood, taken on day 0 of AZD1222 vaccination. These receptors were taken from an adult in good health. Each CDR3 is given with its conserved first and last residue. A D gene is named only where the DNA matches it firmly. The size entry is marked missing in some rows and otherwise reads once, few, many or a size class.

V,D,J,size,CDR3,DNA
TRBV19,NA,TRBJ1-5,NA,CASTPRQGGNQPQHF,TGTGCCAGTACCCCCCGCCAGGGTGGGAATCAGCCCCAGCATTTT
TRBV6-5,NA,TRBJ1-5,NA,CASSSRGGNSNQPQHF,TGTGCCAGCAGTTCACGGGGAGGAAATAGCAATCAGCCCCAGCATTTT
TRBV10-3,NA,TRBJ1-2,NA,CAIGGGPYGYTF,TGTGCCATCGGGGGCGGCCCCTATGGCTACACCTTC
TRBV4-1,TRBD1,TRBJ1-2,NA,CASSRGQGAYGYTF,TGCGCCAGCAGCCGAGGACAGGGGGCCTATGGCTACACCTTC
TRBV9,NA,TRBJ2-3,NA,CASSVLLSTDTQYF,TGTGCCAGCAGCGTATTACTTAGCACAGATACGCAGTATTTT
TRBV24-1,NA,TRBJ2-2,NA,CATSVRGSGTGELFF,TGTGCCACCAGTGTGCGAGGGAGCGGGACCGGGGAGCTGTTTTTT
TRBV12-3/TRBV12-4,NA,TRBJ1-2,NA,CASSVQGIDTF,TGTGCCAGCAGCGTGCAGGGTATCGACACCTTC
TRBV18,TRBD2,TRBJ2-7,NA,CASSPRGGSEQYF,TGTGCCAGCTCACCTCGCGGGGGAAGCGAGCAGTACTTC
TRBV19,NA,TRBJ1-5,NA,CASSIDGFQPQHF,TGTGCCAGTAGTATAGATGGTTTCCAGCCCCAGCATTTT
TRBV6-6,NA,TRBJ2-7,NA,CASKQGNYEQYF,TGTGCCAGCAAGCAGGGAAACTACGAGCAGTACTTC
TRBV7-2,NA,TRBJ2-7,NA,CASSLSYEQYF,TGTGCCAGCAGCCTGTCCTACGAGCAGTACTTC
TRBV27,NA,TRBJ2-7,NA,CASSFGDSLGAYEQYF,TGTGCCAGCAGTTTCGGGGACTCCCTTGGGGCCTACGAGCAGTACTTC
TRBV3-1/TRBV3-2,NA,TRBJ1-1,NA,CASSQDRFSEGAAFF,TGTGCCAGCAGCCAAGATCGGTTTAGCGAGGGAGCGGCTTTCTTT
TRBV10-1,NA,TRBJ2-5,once,CASSENLEGTQYF,TGCGCCAGCAGTGAAAACCTGGAGGGGACCCAGTACTTC
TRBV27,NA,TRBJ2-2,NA,CASSSRAGAGELFF,TGTGCCAGCAGCTCCAGGGCAGGCGCCGGGGAGCTGTTTTTT
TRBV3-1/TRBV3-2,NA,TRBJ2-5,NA,CASSLSRAGAGTQYF,TGTGCCAGCAGCCTAAGCCGGGCAGGGGCTGGGACCCAGTACTTC
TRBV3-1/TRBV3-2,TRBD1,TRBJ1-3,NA,CASSQTGTGNTIYF,TGTGCCAGCAGCCAGACAGGGACTGGAAACACCATATATTTT
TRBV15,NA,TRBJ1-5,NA,CATSNRNQPQHF,TGTGCCACCAGCAATCGCAATCAGCCCCAGCATTTT
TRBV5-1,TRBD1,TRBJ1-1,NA,CASSSKTGDSEAFF,TGCGCCAGCAGCTCGAAGACAGGGGATTCTGAAGCTTTCTTT
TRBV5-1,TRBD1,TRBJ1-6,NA,CASSRWTGAGNSPLHF,TGCGCCAGCAGCCGTTGGACAGGGGCGGGTAATTCACCCCTCCACTTT
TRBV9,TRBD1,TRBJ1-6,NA,CASSVSGQGVSPLHF,TGTGCCAGCAGCGTTTCGGGACAGGGGGTTTCACCCCTCCACTTT
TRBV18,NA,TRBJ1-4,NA,CASSPGLVGNWNEKLFF,TGTGCCAGCTCACCAGGCCTAGTTGGGAATTGGAATGAAAAACTGTTTTTT
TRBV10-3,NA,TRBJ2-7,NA,CAISERKQYEQYF,TGTGCCATCAGTGAGCGAAAACAGTACGAGCAGTACTTC
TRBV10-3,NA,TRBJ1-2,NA,CAISGGGNLTGYTF,TGTGCCATCAGTGGAGGGGGGAATTTGACTGGCTACACCTTC
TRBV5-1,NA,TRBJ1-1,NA,CASSGGTEAFF,TGCGCCAGCTCGGGGGGCACTGAAGCTTTCTTT
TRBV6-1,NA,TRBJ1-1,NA,CASSEARRSTEAFF,TGTGCCAGCAGTGAAGCCCGCAGGAGTACTGAAGCTTTCTTT
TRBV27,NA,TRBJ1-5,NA,CASSLYPGPDSNQPQHF,TGTGCCAGCAGTTTATATCCGGGACCGGATAGCAATCAGCCCCAGCATTTT
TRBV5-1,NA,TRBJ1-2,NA,CASSLGSEGKDGYTF,TGCGCCAGCAGCTTGGGATCAGAGGGGAAGGATGGCTACACCTTC
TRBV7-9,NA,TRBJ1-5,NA,CASSSDSNQPQHF,TGTGCCAGCAGCTCCGATAGCAATCAGCCCCAGCATTTT
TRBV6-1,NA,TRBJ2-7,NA,CASSEVAAYEQYF,TGTGCCAGCAGTGAGGTAGCGGCCTACGAGCAGTACTTC
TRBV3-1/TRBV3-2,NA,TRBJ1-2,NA,CASSRTEDYGYTF,TGTGCCAGCAGCCGCACCGAGGACTATGGCTACACCTTC
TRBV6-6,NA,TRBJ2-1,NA,CASSGPSIGQFF,TGTGCCAGCAGTGGTCCCTCGATTGGGCAGTTCTTC
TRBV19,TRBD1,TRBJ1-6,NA,CAGGQGGNSPLHF,TGTGCCGGGGGACAGGGCGGTAATTCACCCCTCCACTTT
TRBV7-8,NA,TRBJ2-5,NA,CATAGVRRETQYF,TGTGCCACCGCAGGGGTGCGGCGGGAGACCCAGTACTTC
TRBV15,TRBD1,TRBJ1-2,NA,CATSRAHGTGESLYGYTF,TGTGCCACCAGCAGAGCTCACGGGACAGGGGAGTCACTCTATGGCTACACCTTC
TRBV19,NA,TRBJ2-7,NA,CASSSQGGMIISYEQYF,TGTGCCAGTAGTTCCCAGGGAGGAATGATAATCTCCTACGAGCAGTACTTC
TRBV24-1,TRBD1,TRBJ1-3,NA,CATSTQGAVSGNTIYF,TGTGCCACCAGTACACAGGGGGCGGTTTCTGGAAACACCATATATTTT
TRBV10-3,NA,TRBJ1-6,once,CAISDEGMGHSPLHF,TGTGCCATCAGTGATGAGGGGATGGGCCATTCACCCCTCCACTTT
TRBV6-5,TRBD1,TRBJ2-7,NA,CASSSRGTGLYEQYF,TGTGCCAGCAGCTCCCGAGGGACAGGTCTCTACGAGCAGTACTTC
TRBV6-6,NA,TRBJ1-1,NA,CASRGQNLNTEAFF,TGTGCCAGCAGAGGACAGAATCTGAACACTGAAGCTTTCTTT
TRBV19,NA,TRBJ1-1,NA,CASRPDRYASTEAFF,TGTGCCAGTAGACCAGATAGGTACGCGTCGACTGAAGCTTTCTTT
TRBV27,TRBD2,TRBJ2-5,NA,CASSSPGLAGGRAETQYF,TGTGCCAGCAGTTCGCCGGGACTAGCGGGAGGGCGGGCCGAGACCCAGTACTTC
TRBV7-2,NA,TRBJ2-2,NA,CASSFPRGALSDTGELFF,TGTGCCAGCAGCTTCCCCAGAGGGGCGCTTTCTGACACCGGGGAGCTGTTTTTT
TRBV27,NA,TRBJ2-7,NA,CASSLSEQKDEQYF,TGTGCCAGCAGTTTAAGTGAGCAAAAGGACGAGCAGTACTTC
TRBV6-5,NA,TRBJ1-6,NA,CASRRTRTSGVPLHF,TGTGCCAGCAGAAGGACTCGAACCTCGGGAGTTCCCCTCCACTTT
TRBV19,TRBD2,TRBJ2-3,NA,CASRTSGGAWTDTQYF,TGTGCCAGTAGAACTAGCGGGGGGGCATGGACAGATACGCAGTATTTT
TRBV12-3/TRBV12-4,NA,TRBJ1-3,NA,CASGGDTGNTIYF,TGTGCCAGCGGGGGGGATACTGGAAACACCATATATTTT
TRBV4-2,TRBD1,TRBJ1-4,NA,CASSQPTGGVANEKLFF,TGTGCCAGCAGCCAACCGACAGGGGGCGTTGCTAATGAAAAACTGTTTTTT
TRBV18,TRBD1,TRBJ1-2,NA,CASSVQGTNYGYTF,TGTGCCAGCTCGGTACAGGGGACTAACTATGGCTACACCTTC
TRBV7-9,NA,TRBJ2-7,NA,CASSPGGGGSSYEQYF,TGTGCCAGCTCCCCTGGAGGGGGGGGGAGCTCCTACGAGCAGTACTTC
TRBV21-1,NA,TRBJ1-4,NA,CASSGFGAGSEKLFF,NA
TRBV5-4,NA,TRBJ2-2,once,CASSFLGELFF,TGTGCCAGCAGCTTCCTCGGGGAGCTGTTTTTT
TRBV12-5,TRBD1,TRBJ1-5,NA,CASGFLGTGQGVRYNQPQHF,TGTGCTAGTGGTTTTCTTGGAACGGGGCAGGGGGTTCGGTACAATCAGCCCCAGCATTTT
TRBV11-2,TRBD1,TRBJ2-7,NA,CASSIVAGTGLYEQYF,TGTGCCAGCAGCATAGTCGCCGGGACAGGACTCTACGAGCAGTACTTC
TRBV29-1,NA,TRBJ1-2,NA,CSVVVQGLTDGYTF,TGCAGCGTTGTAGTGCAGGGTTTAACGGATGGCTACACCTTC
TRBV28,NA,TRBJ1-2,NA,CASSTAATGDKGYTF,TGTGCCAGCAGTACGGCGGCGACAGGTGACAAGGGCTACACCTTC
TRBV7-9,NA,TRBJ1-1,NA,CASSFRGPEAFF,TGTGCCAGCAGCTTCCGGGGCCCTGAAGCTTTCTTT
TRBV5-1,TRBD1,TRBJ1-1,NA,CASQRTGGFNTEAFF,TGCGCCAGCCAGAGGACAGGGGGCTTCAACACTGAAGCTTTCTTT
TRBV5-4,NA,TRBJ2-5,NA,CASSLNAGHQETQYF,TGTGCCAGCAGCTTGAACGCGGGACACCAAGAGACCCAGTACTTC
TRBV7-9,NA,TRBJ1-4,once,CASERVTANEKLFF,TGTGCCAGTGAAAGGGTAACAGCAAATGAAAAACTGTTTTTT